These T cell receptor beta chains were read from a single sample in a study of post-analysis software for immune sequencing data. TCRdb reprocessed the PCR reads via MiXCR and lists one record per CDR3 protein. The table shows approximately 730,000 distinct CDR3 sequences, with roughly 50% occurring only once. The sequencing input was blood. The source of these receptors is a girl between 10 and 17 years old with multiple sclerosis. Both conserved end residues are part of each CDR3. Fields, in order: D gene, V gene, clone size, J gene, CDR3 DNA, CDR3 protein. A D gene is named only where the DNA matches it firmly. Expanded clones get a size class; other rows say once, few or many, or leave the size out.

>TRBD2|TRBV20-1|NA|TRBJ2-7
TGCAGTGCTAGGGGTGGACTAGCGGGAATGTACGAGCAGTACTTC
CSARGGLAGMYEQYF
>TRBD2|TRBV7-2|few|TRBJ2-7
TGTGCCAGCAGCCGATGGGGCGGCGGGAGCCAGAACGAGCAGTACTTC
CASSRWGGGSQNEQYF
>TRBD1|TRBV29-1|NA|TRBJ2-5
TGCAGCGTCGAGAGGACAGGGGCCGAGACCCAGTACTTC
CSVERTGAETQYF
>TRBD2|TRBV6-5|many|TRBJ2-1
TGTGCCAGCAGTTATGAACTAGCGTGCCACAATGAGCAGTTCTTC
CASSYELACHNEQFF
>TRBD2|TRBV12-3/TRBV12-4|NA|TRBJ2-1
TGTGCCAGCAGACGTTCTACGGGACTAGCGGGAGCCTTGAGCTCCTACAATGAGCAGTTCTTC
CASRRSTGLAGALSSYNEQFF
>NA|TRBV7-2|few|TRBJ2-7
TGTGCCAGCAGCTTAGTCTACTGGTACGAGCAGTACTTC
CASSLVYWYEQYF
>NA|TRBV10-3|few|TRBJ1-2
TGTGCCATCAGCCTGCCGACCGCTAACTATGGCTACACCTTC
CAISLPTANYGYTF
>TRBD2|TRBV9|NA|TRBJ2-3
TGTGCCAGCAGCGTCGGACTAGCGGAGGGAGATACGCAGTATTTT
CASSVGLAEGDTQYF
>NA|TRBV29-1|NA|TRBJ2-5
TGCAGCGTTGAAGATCCCGGGGCTCGAGAGACCCAGTACTTC
CSVEDPGARETQYF
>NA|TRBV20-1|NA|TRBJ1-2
TGCAGTGCTAGAGCGGAGGGCCATGGCTACACCTTC
CSARAEGHGYTF
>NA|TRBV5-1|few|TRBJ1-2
TGCGCCAGCAGCTTCAGGCCCCCGGACAGTGAGAGCTATGGCTACACCTTC
CASSFRPPDSESYGYTF
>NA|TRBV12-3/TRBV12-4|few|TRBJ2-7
TGTGCCAGCAGTGCCGGACACAGAGGGGGCTACGAGCAGTACTTC
CASSAGHRGGYEQYF
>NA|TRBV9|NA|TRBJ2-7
TGTGCCAGCAGCGTAGGCGTAGCGACTTGGTCCTACGAGCAGTACTTC
CASSVGVATWSYEQYF
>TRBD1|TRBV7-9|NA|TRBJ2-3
TGTGCCAGCAGCCGCAGGGGGCGGAGAGATACGCAGTATTTT
CASSRRGRRDTQYF
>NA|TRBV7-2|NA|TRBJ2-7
TGTGCCAGCAGCTGGGGACACCACACGCCCTACGAGCAGTACTTC
CASSWGHHTPYEQYF
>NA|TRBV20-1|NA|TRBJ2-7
TGCAGTTCGGATCCAGGGCGGGACACATCCTACGAGCAGTACTTC
CSSDPGRDTSYEQYF
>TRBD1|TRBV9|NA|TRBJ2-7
TGTGCCAGCGGCCAACACCCCGACAGGGTGACCTACGAGCAGTACTTC
CASGQHPDRVTYEQYF
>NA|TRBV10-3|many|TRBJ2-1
TGTGCCATCAGGACTGGGACCGACAATGAGCAGTTCTTC
CAIRTGTDNEQFF
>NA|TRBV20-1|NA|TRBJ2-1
TGCAGTGTCTCAACCCCAGTCCACCTCAATGAGCAGTTCTTC
CSVSTPVHLNEQFF
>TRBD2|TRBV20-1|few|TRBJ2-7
TGCAGTGCTAGAGATCGTGGGCGGGAGTTGGACGAGCAGTACTTC
CSARDRGRELDEQYF
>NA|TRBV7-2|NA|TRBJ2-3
TGTGCCAGCAGGGGACCTACAGATACGCAGTATTTT
CASRGPTDTQYF
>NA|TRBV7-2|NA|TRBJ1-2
TGTGCCAGCAGCTTAGATCACAGGGTGGGTGGCTACACCTTC
CASSLDHRVGGYTF
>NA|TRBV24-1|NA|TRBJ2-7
TGTGCCACCAGTGATTTGCGAGGGTCCGAGCAGTACTTC
CATSDLRGSEQYF